A selection of T cell receptor beta chains follows, all from one sample in a study of T cells in Graves' hyperthyroidism and ophthalmopathy. One entry per CDR3 protein, called by TCRdb with MiXCR from the multiplex PCR reads. Of 550,000 to 600,000 distinct CDR3 sequences listed, 35% to 55% are singletons. Material: peripheral blood or thyroid tissue (not recorded which). The receptors were gathered from an adult woman with Graves' disease, either hyperthyroidism or ophthalmopathy (not recorded which). Each CDR3 is given with its conserved first and last residue. The order of the fields is D gene, V gene, clone size, J gene, CDR3 protein, CDR3 DNA. A D gene is named only where the DNA matches it firmly. Clone size, where shown, is once, few, many, or a class for clones that have expanded.

NA	TRBV19	many	TRBJ2-2	CASSNTLAGELFF	TGTGCCAGTAGTAATACATTGGCCGGGGAGCTGTTTTTT
TRBD1	TRBV7-9	NA	TRBJ2-5	CASSPTGGGTQYF	TGTGCCAGCAGCCCGACAGGGGGTGGGACCCAGTACTTC
NA	TRBV19	few	TRBJ2-2	CASSIDRESGGDTGELFF	TGTGCCAGTAGTATAGATCGGGAATCGGGCGGAGACACCGGGGAGCTGTTTTTT
NA	TRBV5-1	NA	TRBJ1-4	CASSLEDGGNEKLFF	TGCGCCAGCAGCTTAGAGGACGGGGGTAATGAAAAACTGTTTTTT
TRBD2	TRBV4-1	many	TRBJ2-7	CASSQSPWGGADEQYF	TGCGCCAGCAGCCAAAGCCCATGGGGAGGGGCAGACGAGCAGTACTTC
TRBD1	TRBV7-9	NA	TRBJ2-6	CASSFRQGGTEAF	TGTGCCAGCAGCTTTCGACAGGGGGGCACTGAAGCTTTC
NA	TRBV15	NA	TRBJ2-5	CATSKTGPEETQYF	TGTGCCACCAGCAAGACAGGCCCCGAAGAGACCCAGTACTTC
NA	TRBV7-9	NA	TRBJ2-7	CASSPDIAYEQYF	TGTGCCAGCAGTCCTGACATCGCCTACGAGCAGTACTTC
NA	TRBV15	NA	TRBJ1-5	CATSRDVFQPQHF	TGTGCCACCAGCAGAGATGTTTTTCAGCCCCAGCATTTT
TRBD1	TRBV2	NA	TRBJ1-6	CASSPDRVKVWNSPLHF	TGTGCCAGCTCACCCGACAGGGTAAAGGTGTGGAATTCACCCCTCCACTTT
NA	TRBV10-3	NA	TRBJ1-2	CAISEVGGHGYTF	TGTGCCATCAGTGAAGTAGGAGGCCATGGCTACACCTTC
NA	TRBV2	few	TRBJ1-1	CACSAIGLGSTEAFF	TGTGCCTGCAGTGCTATTGGTCTGGGGAGCACTGAAGCTTTCTTT
NA	TRBV7-8	few	TRBJ2-7	CASTRNSYEQYF	TGTGCCAGCACACGGAACTCCTACGAGCAGTACTTC
NA	TRBV7-8	NA	TRBJ1-5	CASSLVGGGLGNQPQHF	TGTGCCAGCAGCTTAGTCGGCGGGGGCCTCGGCAATCAGCCCCAGCATTTT
NA	TRBV28	many	TRBJ2-5	CASSFDMWETQYF	TGTGCCAGCAGTTTTGATATGTGGGAGACCCAGTACTTC
TRBD1	TRBV3-1	many	TRBJ1-6	CASRDRGVSPLHF	TGTGCCAGCAGGGACAGGGGCGTTTCACCCCTCCACTTT
TRBD1	TRBV7-2	few	TRBJ2-6	CASSAGTGVNVLTF	TGTGCCAGCAGCGCCGGGACAGGGGTCAACGTCCTGACTTTC
NA	TRBV20-1	NA	TRBJ1-5	CSASSGFQPQHF	TGCAGTGCTAGCTCTGGTTTTCAGCCCCAGCATTTT
NA	TRBV10-3	few	TRBJ1-2	CAISESTQGNYGYTF	TGTGCCATCAGTGAGTCGACTCAGGGGAACTATGGCTACACCTTC
NA	TRBV15	NA	TRBJ1-6	CATSSLGGGNSPLHF	TGTGCCACCAGCAGTTTGGGGGGTGGCAATTCACCCCTCCACTTT
NA	TRBV29-1	few	TRBJ1-2	CSVLTENYGYTF	TGCAGCGTTCTTACAGAGAACTATGGCTACACCTTC
TRBD1	TRBV19	many	TRBJ2-2	CASSISQGLGELFF	TGTGCCAGTAGTATCTCACAGGGGCTCGGGGAGCTGTTTTTT
NA	TRBV4-1	NA	TRBJ1-4	CASSQESPSRPSF	TGCGCCAGCAGCCAAGAAAGCCCCTCTCGCCCTAGTTTT
NA	TRBV7-8	many	TRBJ1-2	CASSLGLQGDYTF	TGTGCCAGCAGCTTAGGCTTACAGGGAGACTACACCTTC
TRBD1	TRBV6-5	many	TRBJ1-2	CASSFRSRGRYGYTF	TGTGCCAGCAGTTTTCGGAGCAGGGGGCGTTATGGCTACACCTTC
TRBD1	TRBV7-8	many	TRBJ1-3	CASSNRTGNSGNTIYF	TGTGCCAGCAGCAATCGGACAGGGAATTCCGGAAACACCATATATTTT
TRBD1	TRBV7-9	NA	TRBJ1-5	CASSSGQGHQHF	TGTGCCAGCAGCTCAGGACAGGGCCATCAGCATTTT
NA	TRBV2	NA	TRBJ2-7	CASSGVGGVGNEQYF	TGTGCCAGCAGTGGAGTTGGAGGGGTAGGGAACGAGCAGTACTTC
NA	TRBV3-1	many	TRBJ1-5	CASSQGRNQPQHF	TGTGCCAGCAGCCAAGGAAGGAATCAGCCCCAGCATTTT
TRBD1	TRBV24-1	NA	TRBJ2-2	CATSDKGGETGELFF	TGTGCCACCAGTGATAAAGGGGGCGAAACCGGGGAGCTGTTTTTT
NA	TRBV9	NA	TRBJ2-7	CASGQDSPYEQYF	TGTGCCAGCGGACAAGACAGCCCCTACGAGCAGTACTTC
NA	TRBV5-6	many	TRBJ1-1	CASSFGIEGWTEAFF	TGTGCCAGCAGCTTTGGTATAGAGGGATGGACTGAAGCTTTCTTT
NA	TRBV7-8	many	TRBJ2-7	CASSFAQPRGEQYF	TGTGCCAGCAGCTTTGCTCAGCCGAGGGGCGAGCAGTACTTC
NA	TRBV24-1	once	TRBJ1-6	CATSGGRASPLHF	TGTGCCACCAGTGGAGGACGGGCCTCACCCCTCCACTTT
NA	TRBV5-1	many	TRBJ2-5	CASSLGTSQETQYF	TGCGCCAGCAGCTTGGGGACAAGCCAAGAGACCCAGTACTTC
TRBD1	TRBV10-3	many	TRBJ2-7	CAISIKTGALYEQYF	TGTGCCATCAGCATAAAGACAGGGGCCCTTTACGAGCAGTACTTC
NA	TRBV7-8	NA	TRBJ2-7	CASSLYAGDYEQYF	TGTGCCAGCAGCTTATACGCAGGGGATTACGAGCAGTACTTC
NA	TRBV7-2	NA	TRBJ1-3	CACSSSGRGNTIYF	TGTGCCTGCAGCTCTTCGGGCAGGGGAAACACCATATATTTT
NA	TRBV20-1	NA	TRBJ1-5	CSARELGLAAYEHF	TGCAGTGCTAGAGAGCTGGGACTAGCAGCCTACGAGCATTTT
NA	TRBV29-1	NA	TRBJ1-1	CSAGGAAWGTEAFF	TGCAGCGCCGGCGGGGCCGCCTGGGGGACTGAAGCTTTCTTT
NA	TRBV18	NA	TRBJ1-1	CASSPPDARPGF	TGTGCCAGCTCACCACCGGACGCTAGGCCGGGCTTT
TRBD1	TRBV20-1	NA	TRBJ1-6	CSARVARGPDRSPLHF	TGCAGTGCTAGAGTAGCCAGGGGGCCTGATAGATCACCCCTCCACTTT
NA	TRBV6-6	many	TRBJ1-3	CASSFKTGSGNTIYF	TGTGCCAGCAGTTTCAAAACAGGGTCTGGAAACACCATATATTTT
TRBD1	TRBV27	NA	TRBJ2-5	CASSRTGVKTQYF	TGTGCCAGCAGTCGGACAGGGGTGAAGACCCAGTACTTC
TRBD1	TRBV5-1	NA	TRBJ1-4	CASSSSGQGFEKLFF	TGCGCCAGCAGCTCGTCGGGACAGGGGTTTGAAAAACTGTTTTTT
NA	TRBV7-8	many	TRBJ2-5	CASSINRVKETQYF	TGTGCCAGCAGCATAAACAGGGTAAAAGAGACCCAGTACTTC
NA	TRBV20-1	NA	TRBJ1-2	CSAPGDYGYTF	TGCAGTGCTCCGGGGGACTATGGCTACACCTTC